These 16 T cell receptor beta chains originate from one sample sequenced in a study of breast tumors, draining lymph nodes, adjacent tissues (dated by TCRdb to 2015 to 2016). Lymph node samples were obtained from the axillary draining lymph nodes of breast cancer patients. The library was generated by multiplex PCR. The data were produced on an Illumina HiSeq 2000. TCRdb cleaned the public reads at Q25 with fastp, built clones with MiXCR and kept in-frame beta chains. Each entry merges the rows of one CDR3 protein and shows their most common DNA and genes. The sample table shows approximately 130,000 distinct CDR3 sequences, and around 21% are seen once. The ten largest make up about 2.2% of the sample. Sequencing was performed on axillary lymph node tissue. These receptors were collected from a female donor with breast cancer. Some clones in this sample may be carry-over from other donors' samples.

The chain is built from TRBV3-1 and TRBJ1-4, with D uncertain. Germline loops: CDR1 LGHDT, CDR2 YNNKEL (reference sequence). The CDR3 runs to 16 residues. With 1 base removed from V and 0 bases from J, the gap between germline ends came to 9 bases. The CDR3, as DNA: TGTGCCAGCAGCCAAGTAGGCGCAGCAACTAATGAAAAACTGTTTTTT. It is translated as CASSQVGAATNEKLFF.

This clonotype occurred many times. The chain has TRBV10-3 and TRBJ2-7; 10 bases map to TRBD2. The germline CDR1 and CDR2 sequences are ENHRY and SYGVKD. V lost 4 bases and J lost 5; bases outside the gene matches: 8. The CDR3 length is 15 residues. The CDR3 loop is CAISGLAGGRNEQYF. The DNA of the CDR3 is TGTGCCATCAGTGGACTAGCGGGCGGCCGCAACGAGCAGTACTTC.

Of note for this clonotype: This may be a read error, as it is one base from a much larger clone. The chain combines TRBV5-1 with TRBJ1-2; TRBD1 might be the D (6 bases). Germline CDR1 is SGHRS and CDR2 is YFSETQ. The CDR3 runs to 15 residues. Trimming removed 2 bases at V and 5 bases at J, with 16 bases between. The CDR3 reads CASSFHPDSGYGYTF. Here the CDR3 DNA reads TGCGCCAGCAGCTTTCATCCGGACAGCGGTTATGGCTACACCTTC.

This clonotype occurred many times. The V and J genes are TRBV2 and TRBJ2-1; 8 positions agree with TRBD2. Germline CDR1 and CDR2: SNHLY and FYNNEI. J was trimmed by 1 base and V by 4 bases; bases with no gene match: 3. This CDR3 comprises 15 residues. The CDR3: CASSAGGRSYNEQFF. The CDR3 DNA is TGTGCCAGCAGTGCAGGCGGGAGGTCCTACAATGAGCAGTTCTTC.

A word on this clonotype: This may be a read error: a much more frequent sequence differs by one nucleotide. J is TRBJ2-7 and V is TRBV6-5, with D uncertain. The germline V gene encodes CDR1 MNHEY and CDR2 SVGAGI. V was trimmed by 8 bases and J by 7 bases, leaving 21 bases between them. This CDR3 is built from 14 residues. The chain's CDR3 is CASGWTRDRREQYF. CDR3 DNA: TGTGCCAGCGGTTGGACGAGAGACCGGCGGGAGCAGTACTTC.

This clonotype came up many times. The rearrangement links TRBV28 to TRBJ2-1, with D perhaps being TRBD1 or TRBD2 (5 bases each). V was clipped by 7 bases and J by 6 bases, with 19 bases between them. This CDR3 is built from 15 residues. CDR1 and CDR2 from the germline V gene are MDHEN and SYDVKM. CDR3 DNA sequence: TGTGCCAGCACCGAGACGGGACCACCCTCCAATGAGCAGTTCTTC. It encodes CASTETGPPSNEQFF.

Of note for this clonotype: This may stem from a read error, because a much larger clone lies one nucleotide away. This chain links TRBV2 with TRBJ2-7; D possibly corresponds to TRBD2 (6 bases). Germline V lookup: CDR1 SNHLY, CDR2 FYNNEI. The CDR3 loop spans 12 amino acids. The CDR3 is CASTGRKGEQHF. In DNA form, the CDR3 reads TGTGCCAGCACCGGGAGAAAAGGCGAGCAGCACTTC.

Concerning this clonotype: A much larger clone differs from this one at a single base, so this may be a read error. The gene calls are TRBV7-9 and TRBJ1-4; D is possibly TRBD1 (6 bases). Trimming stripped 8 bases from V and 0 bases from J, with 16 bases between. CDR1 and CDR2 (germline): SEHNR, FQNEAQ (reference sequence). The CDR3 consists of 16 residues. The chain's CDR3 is CASGTRRQATNEKLFF. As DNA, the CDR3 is TGTGCCAGCGGGACCCGAAGACAGGCAACTAATGAAAAACTGTTTTTT.

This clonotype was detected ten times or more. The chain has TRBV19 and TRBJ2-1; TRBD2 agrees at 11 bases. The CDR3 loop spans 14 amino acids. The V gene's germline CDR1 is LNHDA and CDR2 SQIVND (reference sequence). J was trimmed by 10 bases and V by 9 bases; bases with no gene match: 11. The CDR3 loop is CASKTSGTSSEQFF. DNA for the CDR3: TGTGCCAGCAAGACTAGCGGGACAAGCAGCGAGCAGTTCTTC.

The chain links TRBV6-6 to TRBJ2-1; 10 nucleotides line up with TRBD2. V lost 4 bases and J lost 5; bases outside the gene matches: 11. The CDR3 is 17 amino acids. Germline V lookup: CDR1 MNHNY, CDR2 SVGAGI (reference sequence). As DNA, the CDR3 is TGTGCCAGCAGTTCCTTCCGGGTTAGCGGGGGGAACAATGAGCAGTTCTTC. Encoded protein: CASSSFRVSGGNNEQFF.

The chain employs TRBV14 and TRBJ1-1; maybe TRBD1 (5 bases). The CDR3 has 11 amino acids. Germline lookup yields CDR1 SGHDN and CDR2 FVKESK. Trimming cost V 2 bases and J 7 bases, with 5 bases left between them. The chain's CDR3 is CASSQRGEAFF. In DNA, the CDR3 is TGTGCCAGCAGCCAAAGGGGTGAAGCTTTCTTT.

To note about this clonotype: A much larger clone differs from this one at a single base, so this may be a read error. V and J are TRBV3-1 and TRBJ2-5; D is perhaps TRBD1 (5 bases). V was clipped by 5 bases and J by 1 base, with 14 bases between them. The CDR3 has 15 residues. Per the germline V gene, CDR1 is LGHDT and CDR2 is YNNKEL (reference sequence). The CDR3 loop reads CASSYKQARQETQYF. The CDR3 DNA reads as TGTGCCAGCAGCTACAAACAGGCTCGCCAAGAGACCCAGTACTTC.

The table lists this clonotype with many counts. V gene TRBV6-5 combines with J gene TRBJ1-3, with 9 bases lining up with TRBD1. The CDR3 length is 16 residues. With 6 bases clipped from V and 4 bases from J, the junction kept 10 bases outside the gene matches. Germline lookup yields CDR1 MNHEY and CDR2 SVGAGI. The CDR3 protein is CASSRRRTGVGNTIYF. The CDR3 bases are TGTGCCAGCAGCCGAAGAAGGACAGGGGTAGGAAACACCATATATTTT.

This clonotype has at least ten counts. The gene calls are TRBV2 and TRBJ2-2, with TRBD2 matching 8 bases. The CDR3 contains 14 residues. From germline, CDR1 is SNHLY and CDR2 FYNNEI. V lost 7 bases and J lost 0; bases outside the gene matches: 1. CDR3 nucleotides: TGTGCCAGCACGGGGGGGGCGAACACCGGGGAGCTGTTTTTT. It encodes CASTGGANTGELFF.

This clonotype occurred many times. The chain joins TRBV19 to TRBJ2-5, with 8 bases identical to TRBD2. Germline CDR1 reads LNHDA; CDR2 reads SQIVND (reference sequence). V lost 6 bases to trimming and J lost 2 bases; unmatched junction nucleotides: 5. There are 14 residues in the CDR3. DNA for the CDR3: TGTGCCAGTAGGGCAACTAGCGGACAAGAGACCCAGTACTTC. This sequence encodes CASRATSGQETQYF. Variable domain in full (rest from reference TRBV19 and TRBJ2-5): DGGITQSPKYLFRKEGQNVTLSCEQNLNHDAMYWYRQDPGQGLRLIYYSQIVNDFQKGDIAEGYSVSREKKESFPLTVTSAQKNPTAFYLCASRATSGQETQYFGPGTRLLVL.

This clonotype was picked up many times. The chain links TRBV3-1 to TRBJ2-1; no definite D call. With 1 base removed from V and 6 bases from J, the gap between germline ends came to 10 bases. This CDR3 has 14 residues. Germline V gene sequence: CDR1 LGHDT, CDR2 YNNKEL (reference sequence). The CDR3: CASSQAPWGNEQFF. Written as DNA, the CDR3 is TGTGCCAGCAGCCAAGCTCCCTGGGGCAATGAGCAGTTCTTC.